This TCR beta chain was recovered during a study of T cells after yellow fever vaccination. Study-wide findings and caveats: Once the booster was given, most primary-vaccination clones reappeared, at 95% to 98% for CD4 and approximately 88% for CD8. Bulk-population clonotypes that are abundant could appear as contaminants in FACS-sorted repertoires. Peaking faster, on day 5 versus 15, the secondary response was nonetheless weaker.

Researchers made TCR cDNA using 5'RACE template switching, and this step added a universal primer site and UMIs. TCRdb reprocessed the 5' RACE reads with MiXCR, giving one entry per CDR3 protein. Among some 600,000 distinct CDR3 sequences listed, less than 20% were seen once. This clonotype was found a few times. Its target is not known. CDR1 and CDR2 (germline): KGHSH, LQKENI. The CDR3 covers 13 residues. Between the trimmed V and J ends, which lost 5 bases and 5 bases, there was a span of 10 bases. The specimen was PBMCs, collected 4 to 6 days after the first yellow fever vaccination. This chain uses TRBV18 with TRBJ1-5; no clear D gene. This clonotype was obtained from a man younger than 30 who received the YFV17D yellow fever vaccine. The CDR3 region has the DNA TGTGCCAGCTCAGCGTCAGCAGATCAGCCCCAGCATTTT. Translated, it gives CASSASADQPQHF.